Listed here are 16 T cell receptor beta chains from one sample, sequenced in a study of blood T cell repertoires in COVID-19. The table came from immunoSEQ multiplex PCR; TCRdb's copy has only in-frame clones and leaves some out. The data hold around 68,000 clones, with roughly 91% observed a single time. The sequencing sample was made of peripheral blood. Receptors were obtained from a man over 45 with active COVID-19.

The rearrangement uses TRBV24-1 and TRBJ2-7; 7 nucleotides align to TRBD1. Trimming cost V 3 bases and J 3 bases; bases outside gene matches: 4. This CDR3 contains 14 residues. Germline CDR1 KGHDR, CDR2 SFDVKD. The DNA for the CDR3 is TGTGCCACCAGTGATCCCAACAGGGGCTACGAGCAGTACTTC. It specifies CATSDPNRGYEQYF.

CDR3 coding DNA: TGTGCCAGCAGCCCAATAGCCCGACTACAGGGAGCCCACTACGAGCAGTACTTC. It specifies CASSPIARLQGAHYEQYF. J is TRBJ2-7 and V is TRBV11-2; possibly TRBD1 for D (6 bases). Trimming pared 5 bases from V and 3 bases from J, leaving 26 bases between. The germline CDR1 and CDR2 sequences are SGHAT and FQNNGV. This CDR3 has 18 residues.

The chain joins TRBV7-3 to TRBJ1-2; the match to TRBD1 covers 7 bases. Trimming at V came to 5 bases and at J to 7 bases, leaving 7 bases not matched to a gene. The CDR3 consists of 13 residues. Per the germline V gene, CDR1 is SGHTA and CDR2 is FQGTGA. The CDR3 sequence is CASSQTGVGGYTF. For the CDR3, the DNA is TGTGCCAGCAGCCAAACAGGGGTGGGTGGCTACACCTTC.

The chain uses TRBV12-5 and TRBJ2-1; the match to TRBD1 covers 9 bases. Germline V gene data show CDR1 as LGHNT and CDR2 as FRNRAP. The CDR3 is 15 residues long. The ends lost 6 bases at V and 1 base at J; junction bases unmatched: 4. The CDR3 DNA is TGTGCTAGTGGGTCCGGGACAGGGTCCTACAATGAGCAGTTCTTC. Protein product: CASGSGTGSYNEQFF.

This clone has only one observation. The chain couples TRBV28 to TRBJ1-5; no reliable D call. The CDR3 totals 16 residues. Germline CDR1 is MDHEN and CDR2 is SYDVKM. V dropped 6 bases and J dropped 5 bases, with 20 bases sitting between them. The CDR3 sequence is CASRVYGLGRDQPQHF. DNA for the CDR3: TGTGCCAGCAGAGTTTATGGCCTAGGGAGGGATCAGCCCCAGCATTTT.

The chain carries TRBV7-3 and TRBJ2-2, with TRBD1 identical over 10 bases. The CDR3 consists of 16 residues. Trimming took 5 bases from V and 6 from J; bases not matched to a gene: 9. Germline assignment: CDR1 SGHTA and CDR2 FQGTGA. CDR3 in amino acids: CASSPSGTGEPGELFF. CDR3 DNA sequence: TGTGCCAGCAGCCCTTCCGGGACAGGGGAACCCGGGGAGCTGTTTTTT. The full variable domain, completed using reference TRBV7-3 and TRBJ2-2, is GAGVSQTPSNKVTEKGKYVELRCDPISGHTALYWYRQSLGQGPEFLIYFQGTGAADDSGLPNDRFFAVRPEGSVSTLKIQRTERGDSAVYLCASSPSGTGEPGELFFGEGSRLTVL.

The DNA for the CDR3 is TGTGCCAGCAACCCTTCGGGTCCCACCTACGAGCAGTACTTC. It specifies CASNPSGPTYEQYF. The rearrangement uses TRBV6-6 and TRBJ2-7; D is uncertain. Trimming took off 7 bases at V and 2 bases at J, with 15 bases between the two ends. Germline loops: CDR1 MNHNY, CDR2 SVGAGI (reference sequence). This CDR3 is 14 amino acids long.

This clone has only a few counts. CDR3 DNA: TGTGCCAGTAGTATAGGCGGCCTGGGACAGGGTCGAACTGAAGCTTTCTTT. Encoded protein: CASSIGGLGQGRTEAFF. The chain uses TRBV19 and TRBJ1-1, with 9 bases lining up with TRBD1. Trimming cost V 1 base and J 5 bases; bases outside gene matches: 11. This CDR3 has 17 residues. Germline V gene data show CDR1 as LNHDA and CDR2 as SQIVND (reference sequence).

For this clone: Relative to the germline gene, one junction end is altered; a read error may explain this. This chain links TRBV25-1 with TRBJ2-5, with D tentatively TRBD1 (5 bases). The CDR3 contains 14 residues. Per the germline V gene, CDR1 is MGHDK and CDR2 is SYGVNS. CDR3 residues: CASSENPGKETRYF. The CDR3 DNA sequence: TGTGCCAGCAGTGAAAACCCAGGGAAGGAGACCCGGTACTTC.

The chain uses TRBV7-3 and TRBJ1-2; no firm D call. V shed 5 bases and J shed 7 bases, with 20 bases lying between them. Germline V gene lookup returns CDR1 SGHTA and CDR2 FQGTGA. There are 15 residues in the CDR3. DNA for the CDR3: TGTGCCAGCAGCCCCTCGGGGTTAGGGAAGGTTGGCTACACCTTC. Residues: CASSPSGLGKVGYTF. The whole variable domain, filled in from reference TRBV7-3 and TRBJ1-2, reads GAGVSQTPSNKVTEKGKYVELRCDPISGHTALYWYRQSLGQGPEFLIYFQGTGAADDSGLPNDRFFAVRPEGSVSTLKIQRTERGDSAVYLCASSPSGLGKVGYTFGSGTRLTVV.

This chain links TRBV7-2 with TRBJ2-3, with 9 bases identical to TRBD2. Germline V CDR1 and CDR2: SGHTA, FQGNSA. The CDR3 sequence is 18 residues long. V lost 4 bases to trimming and J lost 5 bases; unmatched junction nucleotides: 16. The CDR3 nucleotides read TGTGCCAGCAGCTCGCAGCCCTCGGCTAGCGGGATAGAAGATACGCAGTATTTT. Protein: CASSSQPSASGIEDTQYF.

J is TRBJ2-5 and V is TRBV18; D uncertain. This CDR3 spans 13 amino acids. Germline V lookup: CDR1 KGHSH, CDR2 LQKENI. V dropped 3 bases and J dropped 2 bases, with 7 bases sitting between them. DNA for the CDR3: TGTGCCAGCTCACCTGCTGAGCAAGAGACCCAGTACTTC. Protein: CASSPAEQETQYF.

The chain employs TRBV7-2 and TRBJ1-2; 10 bases agree with TRBD1. The germline V gene has CDR1 SGHTA and CDR2 FQGNSA. Trimming took 4 bases from V and 2 from J; bases not matched to a gene: 7. The CDR3 covers 16 residues. The CDR3 DNA reads as TGTGCCAGCAGCTCGAGACAGGGGGCGCTGAACTATGGCTACACCTTC. Protein sequence: CASSSRQGALNYGYTF.

This clone showed up many times. V and J are TRBV20-1 and TRBJ2-7; 11 bases agree with TRBD2. Germline V CDR1 and CDR2: DFQATT, SNEGSKA (reference sequence). The CDR3 consists of 14 residues. Unmatched junction bases numbered 2, after V lost 3 bases and J lost 1 base. The CDR3: CSASPSGGSYEQYF. The CDR3 region has the DNA TGCAGTGCTAGTCCTAGCGGGGGGTCCTACGAGCAGTACTTC.

V usage is TRBV25-1 and J usage is TRBJ2-2; D remains unclear. With 0 bases removed from V and 4 bases from J, the gap between germline ends came to 6 bases. In germline, CDR1 is MGHDK, CDR2 SYGVNS. This CDR3 region has 14 residues. The CDR3 region is CASSEYGGTGELFF. The CDR3 DNA reads TGTGCCAGCAGTGAATATGGCGGCACCGGGGAGCTGTTTTTT.

The V call is TRBV18, the J call TRBJ2-1; weak D call: TRBD2 (5 bases). The CDR3 runs 15 residues. V was clipped by 3 bases and J by 10 bases, with 19 bases between them. In germline, CDR1 is KGHSH, CDR2 LQKENI. The chain's CDR3 is CASSPTGSGNGEQFF. The CDR3 region has the DNA TGTGCCAGCTCACCGACGGGCTCGGGAAACGGGGAGCAGTTCTTC.